These 26 T cell receptor beta chains originate from one sample sequenced in a study of T cell repertoires in cytomegalovirus infection. MiXCR was run by TCRdb on the reads, yielding one entry per CDR3 protein. The sample lists around 310,000 distinct CDR3 sequences; 25% to 30% were seen once. No cognate antigen is known for these TCRs. Sequences were derived from cultured PBMCs, sampled from culture after CMV antigen stimulation. Receptor source: a human donor in good health (CMV status not recorded). Some clones in this sample may be carry-over from other donors' samples.

The V gene is TRBV7-2, the J gene TRBJ1-5; 8 bases align to TRBD1. CDR3 length equals 16 residues. Per the germline V gene, CDR1 is SGHTA and CDR2 is FQGNSA. J lost 0 bases, V lost 4 bases, and 5 bases had no gene match. In DNA form, the CDR3 reads TGTGCCAGCAGCTCCCAGGGGGCTGGTAGCAATCAGCCCCAGCATTTT. Its protein is CASSSQGAGSNQPQHF.

Concerning this clonotype itself: This may arise from a read error, as a much more abundant clone is one base away. The gene calls are TRBV7-2 and TRBJ2-1, with TRBD2 matching 7 bases. The V gene's germline CDR1 is SGHTA and CDR2 FQGNSA. V shed 8 bases and J 5 bases; nucleotides not matched to a gene: 15. CDR3 length: 16 amino acids. The CDR3 protein is CASGSGDYRTDNEQFF. DNA of the CDR3: TGTGCCAGCGGCTCCGGGGACTACAGAACCGACAATGAGCAGTTCTTC.

The CDR3 DNA reads as TGCGCCAGCAGCTTCGGACAGGGCCGCTCCTACAATGAGCAGTTCTTC. This translates into CASSFGQGRSYNEQFF. The chain links TRBV5-1 to TRBJ2-1; 8 bases are shared with TRBD1. The CDR3 loop spans 16 amino acids. The junction had 4 bases not matched to a gene; V was cut back by 2 bases and J by 0 bases. The germline CDR1 and CDR2 sequences are SGHRS and YFSETQ.

There are a few counts of this clonotype. One end of the junction fails to match germline, which may point to a read error. V is TRBV7-6 and J is TRBJ2-3; unclear D gene. Germline CDR1 SGHVS, CDR2 FNYEAQ. CDR3 length: 13 residues. The CDR3 loop reads CASSLSYRDTQYF. The CDR3 DNA is TGTGCTAGCAGCTTAAGTTACCGCGATACGCAGTATTTT.

This clonotype was observed a single time. This chain uses TRBV19 with TRBJ1-2; D is unclear. This CDR3 contains 14 residues. Trimming removed 5 bases from V and 4 bases from J, with 14 bases in between. Germline assignment: CDR1 LNHDA and CDR2 SQIVND (reference sequence). CDR3 amino acids: CASSVRAGLYGYTF. The CDR3 DNA sequence: TGTGCCAGTAGTGTCCGTGCCGGACTCTATGGCTACACCTTC.

This rearrangement joins TRBV7-2 to TRBJ1-2; tentative D call: TRBD1 (5 bases). This CDR3 region has 14 residues. Germline loops: CDR1 SGHTA, CDR2 FQGNSA. V lost 1 base, J lost 6 bases, and 12 bases lay in between. The CDR3 region is CASSLGQSVDGYTF. The CDR3 nucleotides read TGTGCCAGCAGCTTAGGACAGTCTGTCGATGGCTACACCTTC.

The DNA for the CDR3 is TGTGCCAGCAGCTTAGCGGGGGGGAATAGCAATCAGCCCCAGCATTTT. Protein: CASSLAGGNSNQPQHF. V usage is TRBV7-8 and J usage is TRBJ1-5, with D possibly being TRBD1 (5 bases). Trimming stripped 0 bases from V and 0 bases from J, with 9 bases between. The CDR3 is 16 residues long. CDR1 SGHVS and CDR2 FQNEAQ come from the germline V gene.

The V call is TRBV20-1, the J call TRBJ1-1, with 10 bases fitting TRBD1. The V and J ends lost 6 bases and 4 bases, in that order; junction bases with no gene match: 11. The germline V gene encodes CDR1 DFQATT and CDR2 SNEGSKA (reference sequence). This CDR3 comprises 15 residues. The CDR3 here is CSALDRGRSGTEAFF. CDR3 bases: TGCAGTGCCCTGGACAGGGGGAGATCGGGCACTGAAGCTTTCTTT.

The chain recombines TRBV6-6 with TRBJ2-7, with 7 positions matching TRBD2. CDR1 is MNHNY and CDR2 is SVGAGI in the germline V gene (reference sequence). This CDR3 has 15 amino acids. J gave up 2 bases and V 3 bases, and 7 bases lay outside the gene matches. The chain's CDR3 is CASSYVGRVPYEQYF. CDR3 coding DNA: TGTGCCAGCAGTTATGTGGGGAGGGTGCCCTACGAGCAGTACTTC.

This clonotype was recorded at least ten times. The V and J genes are TRBV7-2 and TRBJ1-6, with no clear D. The V and J ends lost 5 bases and 8 bases respectively, with 10 bases between them. This CDR3 has 13 amino acids. Germline CDR1 SGHTA, CDR2 FQGNSA. The CDR3 bases are TGTGCCAGCAGCCGCAGTGCTGATTCACCCCTCCACTTT. This sequence encodes CASSRSADSPLHF.

J is TRBJ1-5 and V is TRBV2, with D hard to call. The CDR3 consists of 16 residues. Germline V lookup: CDR1 SNHLY, CDR2 FYNNEI. With 1 base removed from V and 0 bases from J, the gap between germline ends came to 10 bases. The CDR3 is CASSEVVHLSNQPQHF. CDR3 nucleotide sequence: TGTGCCAGCAGTGAAGTCGTCCATCTTAGCAATCAGCCCCAGCATTTT.

V usage is TRBV10-3 and J usage is TRBJ2-7, with D hard to call. V lost 3 bases to trimming and J lost 5 bases, with 11 bases between them. From germline, CDR1 is ENHRY and CDR2 SYGVKD. The CDR3 covers 13 residues. The CDR3 protein is CAISDGPADEQYF. The CDR3 DNA sequence: TGTGCCATCAGTGATGGCCCTGCCGACGAGCAGTACTTC.

The V call is TRBV27, the J call TRBJ2-5, with 8 bases that match TRBD1. Germline CDR1 reads MNHEY; CDR2 reads SMNVEV (reference sequence). The ends lost 2 bases at V and 1 base at J; junction bases unmatched: 9. CDR3 length equals 17 residues. DNA for the CDR3: TGTGCCAGCAGTTTAGGGATGACAGGGGCAAGCCAAGAGACCCAGTACTTC. It specifies CASSLGMTGASQETQYF.

This clonotype was detected a few times. The chain employs TRBV5-4 and TRBJ1-2; 8 positions match TRBD1. V lost 5 bases and J lost 3; bases outside the gene matches: 3. Germline V CDR1 and CDR2: SGHNT, YYREEE (reference sequence). This CDR3 comprises 13 residues. The CDR3 region is CASREDRDYGYTF. For the CDR3, the DNA is TGTGCCAGCAGAGAGGACAGGGACTATGGCTACACCTTC.

This clonotype has only a few counts. This sequence joins TRBV10-2 and TRBJ1-1; perhaps TRBD1 as D (5 bases). The CDR3 runs 15 residues. V was clipped by 4 bases and J by 0 bases, with 12 bases between them. Germline lookup yields CDR1 WSHSY and CDR2 SAAADI. CDR3 DNA: TGCGCCAGCAGTGGGGGGATTATCGTGAACACTGAAGCTTTCTTT. Amino acid sequence: CASSGGIIVNTEAFF.

This clonotype was picked up a small number of times. This chain connects TRBV10-2 to TRBJ1-1; D is unclear. Germline V gene data show CDR1 as WSHSY and CDR2 as SAAADI. Deletions cut 10 bases from V and 0 bases from J, with 15 bases between. The CDR3 totals 14 residues. The DNA for the CDR3 is TGCGCCACCCGGGTCGCCGCGTTGAACACTGAAGCTTTCTTT. This codes for CATRVAALNTEAFF.

The chain couples TRBV11-2 to TRBJ2-2; D possibly corresponds to TRBD2 (6 bases). V lost 5 bases to trimming and J lost 4 bases, with 23 bases between them. CDR1 and CDR2 (germline): SGHAT, FQNNGV. CDR3 size: 18 residues. The CDR3 spells CASSTPRGTNLGTGELFF. For the CDR3, the DNA is TGTGCCAGCAGCACCCCCCGCGGGACGAATCTTGGCACCGGGGAGCTGTTTTTT.

The chain carries TRBV24-1 and TRBJ1-3; the D is unclear. The CDR3 runs to 11 residues. Deletions cut 8 bases from V and 4 bases from J, with 5 bases between. Per the germline V gene, CDR1 is KGHDR and CDR2 is SFDVKD. The CDR3 sequence: CATTGGNTIYF. The CDR3 DNA sequence: TGTGCCACCACGGGAGGAAACACCATATATTTT.

A few counts support this clonotype. The chain carries TRBV6-4 and TRBJ2-1; possible D gene TRBD2, 6 bases. CDR3 size: 14 residues. Germline values: CDR1 MRHNA, CDR2 SNTAGT. The V gene lost 1 base and the J gene lost 10 bases, with 14 bases spanning the gap. The CDR3 loop reads CASSDFGGGQEQFF. CDR3 bases: TGTGCCAGCAGTGACTTTGGGGGAGGCCAGGAGCAGTTCTTC.

This clonotype turned up a few times. V is TRBV20-1 and J is TRBJ1-4; D may be TRBD1 (6 bases). Trimming took 0 bases from V and 8 from J, leaving 16 bases between them. This CDR3 region has 15 residues. Germline V gene data show CDR1 as DFQATT and CDR2 as SNEGSKA (reference sequence). The CDR3 nucleotides read TGCAGTGCTAGAGACCTCCTAGACAGGACGGAAAAACTGTTTTTT. This encodes CSARDLLDRTEKLFF.

This clonotype was counted between two and nine times. The V and J genes are TRBV7-9 and TRBJ1-1; D may be TRBD1 (5 bases). CDR1 is SEHNR, CDR2 FQNEAQ, per germline (reference sequence). The CDR3 runs to 14 residues. V lost 1 base to trimming and J lost 6 bases, with 12 bases between them. CDR3 bases: TGTGCCAGCAGCTTAGGGTTGGCGGGGGCTGAAGCTTTCTTT. Its translation is CASSLGLAGAEAFF.

For the CDR3, the DNA is TGTGCCAGCAGTTATGGCGGGATGCTAGAGACCCAGTACTTC. It translates to CASSYGGMLETQYF. V is TRBV6-2 or TRBV6-3 and J is TRBJ2-5; possibly TRBD2 for D (6 bases). V lost 3 bases, J lost 4 bases, and 12 bases lay in between. The V gene's germline CDR1 is MNHEY and CDR2 SVGEGT. The CDR3 extends over 14 amino acids.

This clonotype has only a few counts. The V call is TRBV7-9, the J call TRBJ1-3; the D is unclear. Trimming removed 3 bases at V and 0 bases at J, with 12 bases between. The CDR3 extends over 16 amino acids. Germline CDR1 is SEHNR and CDR2 is FQNEAQ (reference sequence). The CDR3 region has the DNA TGTGCCAGCAGCTTTCTCCAGAGCAGCTCTGGAAACACCATATATTTT. This sequence encodes CASSFLQSSSGNTIYF.

The rearrangement links TRBV7-9 to TRBJ1-5; D gene unclear. CDR1 is SEHNR and CDR2 is FQNEAQ in the germline V gene (reference sequence). V was cut by 0 bases and J by 4 bases, with 10 bases left in between. This CDR3 contains 15 residues. As DNA, the CDR3 is TGTGCCAGCAGCTTAGCGCTTGGGGATAATCAGCCCCAGCATTTT. This encodes CASSLALGDNQPQHF.

This clonotype was seen more than once but under ten times. The DNA of the CDR3 is TGTGCCAGCAGTTACTCCCTACCGGGACTAGGGGTCGGTGAGCAGTTCTTC. Encoded protein: CASSYSLPGLGVGEQFF. The chain carries TRBV6-5 and TRBJ2-1; TRBD2 matches at 8 bases. The CDR3 has 17 amino acids. Looked up from germline, CDR1 is MNHEY and CDR2 is SVGAGI. J lost 9 bases, V lost 0 bases, and 13 bases had no gene match.

The CDR3 DNA reads as TGTGCCAGCAGCCCTTACCCTTACGAGCAGTACTTC. Translating it yields CASSPYPYEQYF. The chain uses TRBV3-1 and TRBJ2-7; D gene unclear. There are 12 residues in the CDR3. With 4 bases removed from V and 4 bases from J, the gap between germline ends came to 8 bases. Germline-derived CDR1 and CDR2 are LGHDT and YNNKEL (reference sequence).